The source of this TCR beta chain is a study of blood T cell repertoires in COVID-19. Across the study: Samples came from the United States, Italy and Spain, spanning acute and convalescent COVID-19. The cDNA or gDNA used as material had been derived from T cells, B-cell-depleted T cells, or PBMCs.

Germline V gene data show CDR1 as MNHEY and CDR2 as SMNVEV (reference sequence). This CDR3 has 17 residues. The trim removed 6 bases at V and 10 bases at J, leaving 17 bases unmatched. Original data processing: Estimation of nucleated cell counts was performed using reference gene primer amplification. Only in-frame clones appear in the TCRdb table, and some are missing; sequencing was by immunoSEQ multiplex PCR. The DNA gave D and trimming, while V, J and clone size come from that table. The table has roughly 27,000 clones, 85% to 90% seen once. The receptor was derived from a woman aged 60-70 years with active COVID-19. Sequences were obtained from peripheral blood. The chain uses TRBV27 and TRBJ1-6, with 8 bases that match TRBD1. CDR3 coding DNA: TGTGCCAGCAGATCCCCAGGCAGGGGGCTACCGGCCTCACCCCTCCACTTT. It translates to CASRSPGRGLPASPLHF.